This TCR beta chain was retrieved from a study of cytomegalovirus exposure and HLA in healthy donors. TCRdb's copy holds only in-frame clones and misses some; the assay was immunoSEQ multiplex PCR. The sample contains 100,000 or so clones, about 88% of which appear only once. CDR1 is LGHNA and CDR2 is YNFKEQ in the germline V gene. V dropped 0 bases and J dropped 3 bases, with 21 bases sitting between them. CDR3 size: 19 residues. The receptor comes from a young woman in good health and CMV-seropositive. V gene TRBV4-2 combines with J gene TRBJ2-1; perhaps TRBD2 as D (5 bases). Specimen: PBMCs. The CDR3, as DNA: TGTGCCAGCAGCCAAGACGGGGTTGGTGTAATCTCCGGCTACAATGAGCAGTTCTTC. Residues: CASSQDGVGVISGYNEQFF.